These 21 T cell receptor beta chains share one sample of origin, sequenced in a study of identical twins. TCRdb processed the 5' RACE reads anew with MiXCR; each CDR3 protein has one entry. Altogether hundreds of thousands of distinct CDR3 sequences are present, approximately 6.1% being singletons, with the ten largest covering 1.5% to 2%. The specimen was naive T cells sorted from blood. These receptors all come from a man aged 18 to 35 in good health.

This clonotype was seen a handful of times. The CDR3 loop reads CASSLGRRNVLTF. The CDR3 nucleotides are TGTGCCAGCAGCTTAGGCAGGAGAAACGTCCTGACTTTC. The gene calls are TRBV11-3 and TRBJ2-6; D call uncertain. The CDR3 consists of 13 residues. Trimming cost V 1 base and J 10 bases, with 8 bases left between them. Germline V CDR1 and CDR2: SGHNT, YENEEA.

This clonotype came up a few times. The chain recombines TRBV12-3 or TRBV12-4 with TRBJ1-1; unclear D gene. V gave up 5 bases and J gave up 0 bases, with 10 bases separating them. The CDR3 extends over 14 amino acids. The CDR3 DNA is TGTGCCAGCAGTGTTACTGCTATGAACACTGAAGCTTTCTTT. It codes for CASSVTAMNTEAFF.

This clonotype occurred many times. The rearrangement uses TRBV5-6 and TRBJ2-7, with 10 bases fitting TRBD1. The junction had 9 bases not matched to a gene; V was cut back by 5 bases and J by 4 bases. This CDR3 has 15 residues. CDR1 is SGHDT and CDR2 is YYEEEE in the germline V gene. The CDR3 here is CASSPTGTGVYEQYV. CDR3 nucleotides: TGTGCCAGCAGTCCTACCGGGACAGGGGTTTACGAGCAGTACGTC.

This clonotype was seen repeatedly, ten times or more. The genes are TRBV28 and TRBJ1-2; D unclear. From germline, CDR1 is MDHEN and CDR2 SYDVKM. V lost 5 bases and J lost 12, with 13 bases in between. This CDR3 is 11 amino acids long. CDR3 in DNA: TGTGCCAGCAGTCCGTCCGGGAGACACACCTTC. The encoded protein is CASSPSGRHTF.

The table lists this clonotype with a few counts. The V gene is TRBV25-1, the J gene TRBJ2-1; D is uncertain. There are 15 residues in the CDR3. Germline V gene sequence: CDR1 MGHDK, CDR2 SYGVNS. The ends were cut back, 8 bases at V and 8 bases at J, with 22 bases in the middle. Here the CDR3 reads CASRQTRVVGDEQFF. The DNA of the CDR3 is TGTGCCAGCCGCCAAACCCGGGTGGTGGGCGATGAGCAGTTCTTC.

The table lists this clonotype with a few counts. The CDR3, as DNA: TGTGCCAGCAGCTTAGATGTCGGGACTTACACAGATACGCAGTATTTT. Amino acid sequence: CASSLDVGTYTDTQYF. The J gene is TRBJ2-3, the V gene TRBV7-2; perhaps TRBD2 as D (6 bases). V lost 1 base and J lost 2, with 13 bases in between. This CDR3 region has 16 residues. Germline V lookup: CDR1 SGHTA, CDR2 FQGNSA.

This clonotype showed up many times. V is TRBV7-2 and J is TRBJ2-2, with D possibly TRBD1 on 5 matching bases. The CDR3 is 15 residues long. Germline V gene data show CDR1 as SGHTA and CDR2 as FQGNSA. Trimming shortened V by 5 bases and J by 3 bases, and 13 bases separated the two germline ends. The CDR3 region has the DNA TGTGCCAGCAGCCGCTCAGGGATGGACACCGGGGAGCTGTTTTTT. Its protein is CASSRSGMDTGELFF.

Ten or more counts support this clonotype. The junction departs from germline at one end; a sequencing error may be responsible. The DNA of the CDR3 is TGCGCCAGCAGCCAACTCGGGAATGAGCAGTTCTTC. Encoded protein: CASSQLGNEQFF. This chain joins TRBV3-1 and TRBJ2-1, with D unresolved. CDR3 length equals 12 residues. Germline V gene lookup returns CDR1 LGHDT and CDR2 YNNKEL (reference sequence).

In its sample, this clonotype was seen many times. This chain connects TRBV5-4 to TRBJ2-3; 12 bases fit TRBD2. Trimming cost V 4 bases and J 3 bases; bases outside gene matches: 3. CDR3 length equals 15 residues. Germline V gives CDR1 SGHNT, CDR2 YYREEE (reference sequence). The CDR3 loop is CASSPSGRGTDTQYF. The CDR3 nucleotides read TGTGCCAGCAGCCCTAGCGGGAGGGGGACAGATACGCAGTATTTT.

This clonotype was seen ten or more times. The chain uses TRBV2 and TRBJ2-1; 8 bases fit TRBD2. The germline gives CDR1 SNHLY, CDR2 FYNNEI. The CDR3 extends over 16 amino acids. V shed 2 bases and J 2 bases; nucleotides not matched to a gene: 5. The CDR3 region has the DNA TGTGCCAGCAGTGAATGGGCGGGAGGAACCTACAATGAGCAGTTCTTC. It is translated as CASSEWAGGTYNEQFF.

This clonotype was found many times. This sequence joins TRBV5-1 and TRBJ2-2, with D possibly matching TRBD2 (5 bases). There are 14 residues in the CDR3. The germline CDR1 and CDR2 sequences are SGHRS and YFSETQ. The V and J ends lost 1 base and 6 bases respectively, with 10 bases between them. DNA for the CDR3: TGCGCCAGCAGCTTGTTTCGGGAATCCGGGGAGCTGTTTTTT. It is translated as CASSLFRESGELFF. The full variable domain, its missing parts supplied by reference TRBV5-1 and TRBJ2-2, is KAGVTQTPRYLIKTRGQQVTLSCSPISGHRSVSWYQQTPGQGLQFLFEYFSETQRNKGNFPGRFSGRQFSNSRSEMNVSTLELGDSALYLCASSLFRESGELFFGEGSRLTVL.

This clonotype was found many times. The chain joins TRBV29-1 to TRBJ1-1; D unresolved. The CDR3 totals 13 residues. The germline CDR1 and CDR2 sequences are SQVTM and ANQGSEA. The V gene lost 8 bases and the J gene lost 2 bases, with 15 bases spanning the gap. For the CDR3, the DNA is TGCAGCTCGGCCAAGAGGGCAAACACTGAAGCTTTCTTT. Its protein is CSSAKRANTEAFF. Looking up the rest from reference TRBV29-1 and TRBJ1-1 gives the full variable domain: SAVISQKPSRDICQRGTSLTIQCQVDSQVTMMFWYRQQPGQSLTLIATANQGSEATYESGFVIDKFPISRPNLTFSTLTVSNMSPEDSSIYLCSSAKRANTEAFFGQGTRLTVV.

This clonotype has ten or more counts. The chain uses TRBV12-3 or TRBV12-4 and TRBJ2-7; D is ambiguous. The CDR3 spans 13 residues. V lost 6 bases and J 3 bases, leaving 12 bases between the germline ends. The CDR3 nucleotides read TGTGCCAGCAGCTCCGGGTCTTACTACGAGCAGTACTTC. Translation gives CASSSGSYYEQYF.

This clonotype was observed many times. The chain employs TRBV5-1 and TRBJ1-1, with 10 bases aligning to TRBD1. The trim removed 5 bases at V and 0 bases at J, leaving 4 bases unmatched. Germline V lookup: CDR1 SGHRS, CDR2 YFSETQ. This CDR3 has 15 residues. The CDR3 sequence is CASRWGQGMNTEAFF. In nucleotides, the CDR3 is TGCGCCAGCAGGTGGGGACAGGGGATGAACACTGAAGCTTTCTTT.

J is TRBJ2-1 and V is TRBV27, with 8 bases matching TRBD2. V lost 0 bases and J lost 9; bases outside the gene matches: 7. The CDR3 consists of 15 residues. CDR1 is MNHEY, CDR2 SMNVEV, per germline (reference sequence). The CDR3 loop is CASSLSAGGPTEQFF. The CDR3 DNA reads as TGTGCCAGCAGTTTATCGGCGGGAGGACCCACTGAGCAGTTCTTC.

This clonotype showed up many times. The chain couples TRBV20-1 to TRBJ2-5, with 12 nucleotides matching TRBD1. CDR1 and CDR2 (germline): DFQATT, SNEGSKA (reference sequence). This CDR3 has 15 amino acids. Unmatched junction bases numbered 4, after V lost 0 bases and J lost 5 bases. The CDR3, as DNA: TGCAGTGCTAGAGATGGGGACAGGGGGCGGGAGACCCAGTACTTC. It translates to CSARDGDRGRETQYF.

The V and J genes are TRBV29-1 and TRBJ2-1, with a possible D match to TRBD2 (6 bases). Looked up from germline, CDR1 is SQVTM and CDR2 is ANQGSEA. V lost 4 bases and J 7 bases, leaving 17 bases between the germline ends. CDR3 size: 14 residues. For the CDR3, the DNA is TGCAGCGTTGCGTACGGCGGGACGGGGAATGAGCAGTTCTTC. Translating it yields CSVAYGGTGNEQFF.

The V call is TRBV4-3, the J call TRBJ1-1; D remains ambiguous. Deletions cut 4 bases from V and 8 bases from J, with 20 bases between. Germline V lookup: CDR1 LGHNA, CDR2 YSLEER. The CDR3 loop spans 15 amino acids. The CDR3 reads CASSRNRGSVGEAFF. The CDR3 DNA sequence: TGCGCCAGCAGCCGAAACCGAGGTTCTGTCGGAGAAGCTTTCTTT.

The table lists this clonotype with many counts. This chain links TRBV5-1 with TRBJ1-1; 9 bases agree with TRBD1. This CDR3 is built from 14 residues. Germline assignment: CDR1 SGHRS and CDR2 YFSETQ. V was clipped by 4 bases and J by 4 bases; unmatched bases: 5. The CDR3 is CASSGQGSGTEAFF. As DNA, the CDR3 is TGCGCCAGCAGCGGACAGGGGTCGGGCACTGAAGCTTTCTTT.

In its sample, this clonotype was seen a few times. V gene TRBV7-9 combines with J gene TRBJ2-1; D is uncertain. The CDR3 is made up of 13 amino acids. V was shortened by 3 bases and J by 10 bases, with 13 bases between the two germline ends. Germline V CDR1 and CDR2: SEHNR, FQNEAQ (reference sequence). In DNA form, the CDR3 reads TGTGCCAGCAGCTTTGGACCCCCAGAGGAGCAGTTCTTC. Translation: CASSFGPPEEQFF.

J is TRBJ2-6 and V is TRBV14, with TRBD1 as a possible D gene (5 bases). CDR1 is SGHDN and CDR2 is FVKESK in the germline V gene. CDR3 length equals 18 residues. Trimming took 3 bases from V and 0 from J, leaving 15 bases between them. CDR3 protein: CASSHRDSRPSGANVLTF. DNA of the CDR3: TGTGCCAGCAGCCACCGAGACAGCCGACCCTCTGGGGCCAACGTCCTGACTTTC.